This TCR beta chain originates from a study of T-cell reconstitution after alpha-beta-depleted transplantation in children. Study-wide results and caveats: T-cell numbers and diversity, one year after transplant, stemmed largely from T cells that were newly produced. Alpha-beta T cells present about two months after transplant were reported to originate from several hundred expanded graft clones. Surviving recipient T cells and intrathymic progenitors accounted for some patients' high TCRbeta diversity at day 60.

The table lists this clonotype with many counts. Its specificity is unknown. During its preparation, the TCRbeta library received unique molecular identifiers. One entry per CDR3 protein, called by TCRdb with MiXCR from the PCR reads. Of about 240,000 distinct CDR3 sequences in the sample, more than 20% were seen once. The sequence derives from a girl aged 2-10 years with Fanconi anemia, due to receive a stem cell transplant. The sequenced sample was PBMCs, obtained before TCRalphabeta/CD19-depleted stem cell transplant.

The CDR3 coding sequence is TGCAGTGCTAGAGATAGAGGACTTTCCTCCTACGAGCAGTACTTC. Its protein is CSARDRGLSSYEQYF. The chain has TRBV20-1 and TRBJ2-7, with D possibly being TRBD2 (5 bases). Germline CDR1 and CDR2: DFQATT and SNEGSKA (reference sequence). The CDR3 is made up of 15 amino acids. V dropped 0 bases and J dropped 0 bases, with 12 bases sitting between them.